This T cell receptor (beta chain) was profiled in a study of T-cell reconstitution after alpha-beta-depleted transplantation in children. The authors prepared the TCRbeta library with unique molecular identifiers. Each CDR3 protein gets one entry after TCRdb re-called the PCR reads with MiXCR. The repertoire includes about 360,000 distinct CDR3 sequences, roughly 14% of them detected once, and approximately 4.2% sits in the top ten. Source: PBMCs, taken from the stem cell graft. The source of this sequence is a human donor who donated a stem cell graft to a child with Fanconi anemia.

In DNA, the CDR3 is TGTGCCAGCAGCCCACCCAGTCCGAACACCGGGGAGCTGTTTTTT. Amino acid sequence: CASSPPSPNTGELFF. The rearrangement links TRBV13 to TRBJ2-2, with D uncertain. Trimming took off 5 bases at V and 0 bases at J, with 10 bases between the two ends. This CDR3 has 15 residues. Germline V lookup: CDR1 PRHDT, CDR2 FYEKMQ (reference sequence). The full variable domain, in which reference TRBV13 and TRBJ2-2 provide the parts outside the CDR3, is AAGVIQSPRHLIKEKRETATLKCYPIPRHDTVYWYQQGPGQDPQFLISFYEKMQSDKGSIPDRFSAQQFSDYHSELNMSSLELGDSALYFCASSPPSPNTGELFFGEGSRLTVL.